Below, 3 T cell receptor beta chains from the same sample are listed, as sequenced in a study of T-cell memory formation after mild COVID-19. TCRdb analysed the 5' RACE reads with MiXCR anew, one entry per CDR3 protein. The sample includes about 180,000 distinct CDR3 sequences, 16% of them seen just once. The sample consisted of PBMCs or a T cell subset sorted from them (not recorded which). These receptors all come from an adult woman who had mild COVID-19 (a few samples of this study predate the infection). Cell type and time point are not known.

In its sample, this clonotype was seen a few times. The chain employs TRBV7-3 and TRBJ2-1; D remains unclear. V dropped 5 bases and J dropped 9 bases, with 14 bases sitting between them. Germline V gene data show CDR1 as SGHTA and CDR2 as FQGTGA. The CDR3 consists of 13 residues. CDR3 nucleotide sequence: TGTGCCAGCAGCGAGCTCAGTAGTGGTGAGCAGTTCTTC. Protein sequence: CASSELSSGEQFF.

This clonotype showed up many times. This sequence joins TRBV7-8 and TRBJ2-2; D is undetermined. The germline CDR1 and CDR2 sequences are SGHVS and FQNEAQ. This CDR3 spans 14 amino acids. Trimming pared 1 base from V and 4 bases from J, leaving 7 bases between. The CDR3 coding sequence is TGTGCCAGCAGCTTAGATCGGGTCACCGGGGAGCTGTTTTTT. Protein: CASSLDRVTGELFF. Filled out from reference TRBV7-8 and TRBJ2-2, the complete variable domain reads GAGVSQSPRYKVAKRGQDVALRCDPISGHVSLFWYQQALGQGPEFLTYFQNEAQLDKSGLPSDRFFAERPEGSVSTLKIQRTQQEDSAVYLCASSLDRVTGELFFGEGSRLTVL.

This clonotype was seen repeatedly, ten times or more. The chain couples TRBV5-6 to TRBJ1-5; the D gene is possibly TRBD1 (5 bases). Germline values: CDR1 SGHDT, CDR2 YYEEEE. Trimming cost V 0 bases and J 4 bases, with 14 bases left between them. This CDR3 is built from 16 residues. CDR3 nucleotides: TGTGCCAGCAGCTTGGGCTGGCAGGGAGGGAATCAGCCCCAGCATTTT. Amino acid sequence: CASSLGWQGGNQPQHF.